The 17 T cell receptor beta chains presented below share a single source sample, sequenced in a study of T cell repertoires in cytomegalovirus infection. TCRdb redid the calling of the reads with MiXCR, one entry per CDR3 protein. The data hold 250,000 or so distinct CDR3 sequences, with approximately 8.3% observed a single time. Sequenced: PBMCs. Receptor source: a human donor in good health (CMV status not recorded). Some clones in this sample may be carry-over from other donors' samples.

The sample holds many counts of this clonotype. V gene TRBV7-3 combines with J gene TRBJ2-7, with a tentative D call TRBD2 (6 bases). The CDR3 totals 14 residues. Germline V gene lookup returns CDR1 SGHTA and CDR2 FQGTGA. With 4 bases removed from V and 2 bases from J, the gap between germline ends came to 12 bases. DNA for the CDR3: TGTGCCAGCAGCTCCGGAGGGGCACCCTACGAGCAGTACTTC. Its translation: CASSSGGAPYEQYF.

This clonotype was recorded at least ten times. The rearrangement joins TRBV7-2 to TRBJ1-3, with unresolved D. Germline V gene sequence: CDR1 SGHTA, CDR2 FQGNSA. The CDR3 is 15 amino acids. The V and J ends lost 6 bases and 0 bases respectively, with 12 bases between them. This CDR3 reads CASSARRDSGNTIYF. CDR3 DNA sequence: TGTGCCAGCAGTGCCAGGAGAGACTCTGGAAACACCATATATTTT.

This clonotype was found a few times. V and J are TRBV20-1 and TRBJ1-1, with 8 positions matching TRBD1. The CDR3 is made up of 13 amino acids. J was trimmed by 1 base and V by 6 bases; bases with no gene match: 4. The germline CDR1 and CDR2 sequences are DFQATT and SNEGSKA (reference sequence). The DNA for the CDR3 is TGCAGTGCCATCGACAGGGGGAACACTGAAGCTTTCTTT. Translation gives CSAIDRGNTEAFF.

This clonotype was seen at least ten times. The J gene is TRBJ1-1, the V gene TRBV7-9; D unclear. Deletions cut 5 bases from V and 7 bases from J, with 14 bases between. CDR3 length: 13 amino acids. Germline V gene sequence: CDR1 SEHNR, CDR2 FQNEAQ (reference sequence). CDR3 nucleotides: TGTGCCAGCAGCCCCCCCAGACTATATGAAGCTTTCTTT. Residues: CASSPPRLYEAFF.

This clonotype was observed many times. CDR3 nucleotide sequence: TGTGCCAGCAGTTACATTCAGGGAGTCGGCAGTCAGCCCCAGCATTTT. Residues: CASSYIQGVGSQPQHF. The chain combines TRBV6-6 with TRBJ1-5, with D possibly TRBD1 on 5 matching bases. Trimming removed 2 bases at V and 6 bases at J, with 17 bases between. The CDR3 has 16 residues. Germline CDR1 reads MNHNY; CDR2 reads SVGAGI (reference sequence).

The chain recombines TRBV5-1 with TRBJ1-1; D uncertain. The germline CDR1 and CDR2 sequences are SGHRS and YFSETQ. CDR3 size: 15 residues. V lost 4 bases to trimming and J lost 1 base, with 14 bases between them. CDR3 bases: TGCGCCAGCAGCCCGCGCGACCTAAGGAACACTGAAGCTTTCTTT. Its translation is CASSPRDLRNTEAFF. The complete variable domain, with remaining parts taken from reference TRBV5-1 and TRBJ1-1, reads KAGVTQTPRYLIKTRGQQVTLSCSPISGHRSVSWYQQTPGQGLQFLFEYFSETQRNKGNFPGRFSGRQFSNSRSEMNVSTLELGDSALYLCASSPRDLRNTEAFFGQGTRLTVV.

J is TRBJ1-6 and V is TRBV19; no reliable D call. The germline CDR1 and CDR2 sequences are LNHDA and SQIVND (reference sequence). With 5 bases removed from V and 5 bases from J, the gap between germline ends came to 25 bases. CDR3 length: 19 amino acids. The CDR3 nucleotides read TGTGCCAGTAGTCGTCGGAATTTGGACGTTACATCACATAATTCACCCCTCCACTTT. Protein sequence: CASSRRNLDVTSHNSPLHF.

This chain uses TRBV7-8 with TRBJ1-5; weak D call: TRBD1 (6 bases). Germline values: CDR1 SGHVS, CDR2 FQNEAQ. The V and J ends lost 5 bases and 0 bases respectively, with 17 bases between them. This CDR3 contains 17 residues. CDR3 region: CASSPTPGTFSNQPQHF. As DNA, the CDR3 is TGTGCCAGCAGCCCTACCCCCGGGACATTTAGCAATCAGCCCCAGCATTTT.

This clonotype was counted between two and nine times. V is TRBV20-1 and J is TRBJ2-7, with a tentative D call TRBD1 (6 bases). V was trimmed by 6 bases and J by 3 bases, leaving 18 bases between them. CDR3 length: 14 amino acids. Looked up from germline, CDR1 is DFQATT and CDR2 is SNEGSKA (reference sequence). The CDR3 DNA reads TGCAGTGCCCGAAGGGGGTCCCAGGGCTACGAGCAGTACTTC. It is translated as CSARRGSQGYEQYF.

This chain joins TRBV28 and TRBJ2-5; D is ambiguous. In germline, CDR1 is MDHEN, CDR2 SYDVKM. V shed 5 bases and J shed 0 bases, with 1 base lying between them. The CDR3 length is 11 residues. In DNA form, the CDR3 reads TGTGCCAGCAGTGACCAAGAGACCCAGTACTTC. It specifies CASSDQETQYF.

This clonotype was detected only a few times. V is TRBV6-2 or TRBV6-3 and J is TRBJ1-5; TRBD1 matches at 7 bases. Unmatched junction bases numbered 13, after V lost 7 bases and J lost 4 bases. Germline CDR1 reads MNHEY; CDR2 reads SVGEGT. The CDR3 is 16 residues long. CDR3 protein: CASKTLGQKENQPQHF. CDR3 DNA: TGTGCCAGCAAGACACTGGGACAGAAGGAAAATCAGCCCCAGCATTTT.

The sample holds many counts of this clonotype. The rearrangement uses TRBV5-6 and TRBJ2-7; 7 positions match TRBD1. The germline V gene encodes CDR1 SGHDT and CDR2 YYEEEE. The CDR3 spans 14 residues. V was clipped by 4 bases and J by 2 bases; unmatched bases: 6. CDR3 in amino acids: CASSATGSTYEQYF. DNA for the CDR3: TGTGCCAGCAGCGCGACAGGGTCGACCTACGAGCAGTACTTC.

This clonotype occurred a few times. CDR3 sequence: CASGMFPYEQYF. The CDR3 DNA is TGTGCCAGCGGGATGTTTCCCTACGAGCAGTACTTC. V and J are TRBV28 and TRBJ2-7; no firm D call. CDR1 and CDR2 from the germline V gene are MDHEN and SYDVKM. Trimming took 8 bases from V and 2 from J, leaving 10 bases between them. The CDR3 spans 12 residues.

This clonotype occurred many times. The chain's CDR3 is CASSPTGAMGAYEQYF. Here the CDR3 DNA reads TGTGCCAGCAGTCCAACAGGGGCCATGGGAGCCTACGAGCAGTACTTC. The chain links TRBV12-3 or TRBV12-4 to TRBJ2-7; 7 bases agree with TRBD1. CDR3 size: 16 residues. Unmatched junction bases numbered 12, after V lost 5 bases and J lost 2 bases.

This clonotype has just a few counts. The chain combines TRBV6-6 with TRBJ2-1; TRBD2 matches at 15 bases. Germline values: CDR1 MNHNY, CDR2 SVGAGI (reference sequence). This CDR3 contains 18 residues. V shed 6 bases, J shed 9 bases, and the junction held 15 bases outside the gene matches. The CDR3 spells CASRSGLAGGARGSEQFF. The CDR3 nucleotides read TGTGCCAGCAGATCAGGACTAGCGGGGGGGGCAAGGGGGAGTGAGCAGTTCTTC.

This clonotype was detected only a few times. The chain employs TRBV12-3 or TRBV12-4 and TRBJ2-7, with TRBD2 as a possible D gene (5 bases). This CDR3 contains 12 residues. V shed 6 bases and J shed 2 bases, with 8 bases lying between them. The CDR3 loop is CASRKGAYEQYF. For the CDR3, the DNA is TGTGCCAGCAGAAAGGGAGCCTACGAGCAGTACTTC.

This clonotype was counted at least ten times. The rearrangement uses TRBV28 and TRBJ1-1; TRBD1 matches at 7 bases. This CDR3 is built from 15 residues. Germline CDR1 and CDR2: MDHEN and SYDVKM. After removal of 4 bases from V and 5 bases from J, the junction contained 10 bases not matched to a gene. The CDR3: CASSSNRGRITEAFF. The CDR3 bases are TGTGCCAGCAGTTCCAACAGGGGCAGGATTACTGAAGCTTTCTTT. Using reference TRBV28 and TRBJ1-1 for the parts outside the CDR3, the full variable domain is DVKVTQSSRYLVKRTGEKVFLECVQDMDHENMFWYRQDPGLGLRLIYFSYDVKMKEKGDIPEGYSVSREKKERFSLILESASTNQTSMYLCASSSNRGRITEAFFGQGTRLTVV.